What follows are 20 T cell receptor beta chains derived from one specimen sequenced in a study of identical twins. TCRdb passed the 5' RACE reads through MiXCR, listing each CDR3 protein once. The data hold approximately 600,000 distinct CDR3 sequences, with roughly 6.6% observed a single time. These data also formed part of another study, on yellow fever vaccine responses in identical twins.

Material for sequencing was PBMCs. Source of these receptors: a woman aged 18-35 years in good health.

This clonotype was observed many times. Here the CDR3 reads CASSQDRRPRTSKNIQYF. Here the CDR3 DNA reads TGTGCCAGCAGCCAAGATCGAAGACCGCGGACCTCCAAAAACATTCAGTACTTC. The chain uses TRBV3-1 and TRBJ2-4; D remains unclear. This CDR3 comprises 18 residues. Germline CDR1 LGHDT, CDR2 YNNKEL (reference sequence). With 0 bases removed from V and 2 bases from J, the gap between germline ends came to 17 bases. Supplemented by reference TRBV3-1 and TRBJ2-4, the full variable domain reads DTAVSQTPKYLVTQMGNDKSIKCEQNLGHDTMYWYKQDSKKFLKIMFSYNNKELIINETVPNRFSPKSPDKAHLNLHINSLELGDSAVYFCASSQDRRPRTSKNIQYFGAGTRLSVL.

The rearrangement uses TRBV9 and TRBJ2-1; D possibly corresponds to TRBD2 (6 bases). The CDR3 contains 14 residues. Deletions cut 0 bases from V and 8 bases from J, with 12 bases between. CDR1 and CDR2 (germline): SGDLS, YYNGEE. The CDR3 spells CASSVGWGDHEQFF. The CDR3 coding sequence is TGTGCCAGCAGCGTAGGGTGGGGGGACCATGAGCAGTTCTTC. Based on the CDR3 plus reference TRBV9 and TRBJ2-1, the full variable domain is DSGVTQTPKHLITATGQRVTLRCSPRSGDLSVYWYQQSLDQGLQFLIQYYNGEERAKGNILERFSAQQFPDLHSELNLSSLELGDSALYFCASSVGWGDHEQFFGPGTRLTVL.

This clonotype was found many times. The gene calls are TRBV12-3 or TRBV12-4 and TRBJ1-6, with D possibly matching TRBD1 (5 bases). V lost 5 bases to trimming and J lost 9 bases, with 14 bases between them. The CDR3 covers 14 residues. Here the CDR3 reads CASSPWGERSPLHF. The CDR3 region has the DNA TGTGCCAGCAGTCCCTGGGGGGAGCGTTCACCCCTCCACTTT.

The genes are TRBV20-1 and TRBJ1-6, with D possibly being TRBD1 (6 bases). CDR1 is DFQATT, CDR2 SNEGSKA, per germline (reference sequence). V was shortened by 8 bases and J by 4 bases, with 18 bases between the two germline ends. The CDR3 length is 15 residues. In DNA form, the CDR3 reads TGCAGTCCTACTGACAGGCCTTTTTATAATTCACCCCTCCACTTT. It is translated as CSPTDRPFYNSPLHF.

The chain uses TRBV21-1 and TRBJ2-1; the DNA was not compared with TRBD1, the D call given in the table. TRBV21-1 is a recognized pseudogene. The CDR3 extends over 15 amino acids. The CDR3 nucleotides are TGTGCCAGCAGCGAACCGGGACAGAAATACAATGAGCAGTTCTTC. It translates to CASSEPGQKYNEQFF.

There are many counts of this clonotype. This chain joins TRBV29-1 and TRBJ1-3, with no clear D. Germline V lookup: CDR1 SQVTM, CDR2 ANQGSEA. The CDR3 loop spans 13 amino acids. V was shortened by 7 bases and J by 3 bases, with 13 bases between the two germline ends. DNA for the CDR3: TGCAGCGCCACGACCGGATTTGGAAACACCATATATTTT. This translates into CSATTGFGNTIYF.

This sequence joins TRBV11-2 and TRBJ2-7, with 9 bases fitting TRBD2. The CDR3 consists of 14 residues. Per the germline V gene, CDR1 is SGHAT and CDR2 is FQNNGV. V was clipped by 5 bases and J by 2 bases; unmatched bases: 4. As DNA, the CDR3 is TGTGCCAGCAGCAGGGCGGGGGGGGCCTACGAGCAGTACGTC. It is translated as CASSRAGGAYEQYV.

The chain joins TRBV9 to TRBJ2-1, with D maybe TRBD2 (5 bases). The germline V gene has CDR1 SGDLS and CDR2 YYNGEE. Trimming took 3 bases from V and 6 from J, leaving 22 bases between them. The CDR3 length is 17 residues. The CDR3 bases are TGTGCCAGCAGCGCGTCCTCGGACTTGGGGAGATTCAATGAGCAGTTCTTC. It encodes CASSASSDLGRFNEQFF. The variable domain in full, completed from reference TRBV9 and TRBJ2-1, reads DSGVTQTPKHLITATGQRVTLRCSPRSGDLSVYWYQQSLDQGLQFLIQYYNGEERAKGNILERFSAQQFPDLHSELNLSSLELGDSALYFCASSASSDLGRFNEQFFGPGTRLTVL.

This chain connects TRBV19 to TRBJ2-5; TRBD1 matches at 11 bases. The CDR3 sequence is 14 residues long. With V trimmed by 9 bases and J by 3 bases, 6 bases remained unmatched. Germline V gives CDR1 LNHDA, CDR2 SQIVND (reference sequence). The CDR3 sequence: CAREGQGGKETQYF. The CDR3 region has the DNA TGTGCCAGGGAGGGACAGGGGGGAAAAGAGACCCAGTACTTC. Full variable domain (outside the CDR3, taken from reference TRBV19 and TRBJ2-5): DGGITQSPKYLFRKEGQNVTLSCEQNLNHDAMYWYRQDPGQGLRLIYYSQIVNDFQKGDIAEGYSVSREKKESFPLTVTSAQKNPTAFYLCAREGQGGKETQYFGPGTRLLVL.

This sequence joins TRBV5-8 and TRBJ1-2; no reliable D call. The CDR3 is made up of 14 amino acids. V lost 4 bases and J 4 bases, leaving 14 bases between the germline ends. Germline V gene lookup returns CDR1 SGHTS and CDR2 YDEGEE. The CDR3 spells CASSPLRDSYGYTF. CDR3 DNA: TGTGCCAGCAGCCCTCTGCGGGATTCCTATGGCTACACCTTC. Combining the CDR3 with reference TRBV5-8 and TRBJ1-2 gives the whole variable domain EAGVTQSPTHLIKTRGQQATLRCSPISGHTSVYWYQQALGLGLQFLLWYDEGEERNRGNFPPRFSGRQFPNYSSELNVNALELEDSALYLCASSPLRDSYGYTFGSGTRLTVV.

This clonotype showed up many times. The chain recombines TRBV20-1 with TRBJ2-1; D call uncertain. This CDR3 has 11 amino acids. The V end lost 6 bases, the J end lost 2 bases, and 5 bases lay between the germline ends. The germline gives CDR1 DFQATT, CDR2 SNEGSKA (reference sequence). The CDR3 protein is CSAVPYNEQFF. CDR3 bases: TGCAGTGCAGTCCCCTACAATGAGCAGTTCTTC.

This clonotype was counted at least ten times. This CDR3 is CATSSGTGLYNEQFF. In DNA form, the CDR3 reads TGTGCCACCAGCTCCGGGACAGGGTTGTACAATGAGCAGTTCTTC. V gene TRBV15 combines with J gene TRBJ2-1, with TRBD1 matching over 9 bases. The CDR3 is made up of 15 amino acids. CDR1 is LNHNV and CDR2 is YYDKDF in the germline V gene (reference sequence). Trimming at V came to 5 bases and at J to 4 bases, leaving 6 bases not matched to a gene.

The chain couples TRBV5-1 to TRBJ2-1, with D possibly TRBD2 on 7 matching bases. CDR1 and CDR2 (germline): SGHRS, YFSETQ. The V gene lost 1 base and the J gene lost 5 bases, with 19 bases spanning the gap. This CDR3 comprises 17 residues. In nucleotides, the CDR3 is TGCGCCAGCAGCTTGTCTTTACGAAGGGGGGGAAACAATGAGCAGTTCTTC. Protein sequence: CASSLSLRRGGNNEQFF.

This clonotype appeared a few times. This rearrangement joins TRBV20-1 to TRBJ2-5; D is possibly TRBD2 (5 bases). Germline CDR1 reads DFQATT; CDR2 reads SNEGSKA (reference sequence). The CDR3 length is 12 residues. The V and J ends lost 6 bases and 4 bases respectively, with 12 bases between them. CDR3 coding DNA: TGCAGTGCCCGAGGGAGTATAGAGACCCAGTACTTC. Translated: CSARGSIETQYF.

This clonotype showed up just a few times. DNA of the CDR3: TGTGCCAGCAGTTTTTCTAGCGGGGGACCTCCGCCCTACGAGCAGTACGTC. Encoded protein: CASSFSSGGPPPYEQYV. This chain uses TRBV28 with TRBJ2-7; the match to TRBD2 covers 10 bases. The CDR3 has 17 amino acids. Germline loops: CDR1 MDHEN, CDR2 SYDVKM. Trimming cost V 3 bases and J 2 bases; bases outside gene matches: 10.

CDR3 protein: CASSLGGGLAGSDTQYF. The CDR3 nucleotides read TGTGCCAGCAGCTTAGGAGGAGGGCTAGCGGGATCAGATACGCAGTATTTT. This chain joins TRBV11-3 and TRBJ2-3; 9 bases are a match to TRBD2. Germline CDR1 is SGHNT and CDR2 is YENEEA. The CDR3 runs to 17 residues. The V and J ends lost 1 base and 4 bases, in that order; junction bases with no gene match: 9. Full variable domain (outside the CDR3, taken from reference TRBV11-3 and TRBJ2-3): EAGVVQSPRYKIIEKKQPVAFWCNPISGHNTLYWYLQNLGQGPELLIRYENEEAVDDSQLPKDRFSAERLKGVDSTLKIQPAELGDSAVYLCASSLGGGLAGSDTQYFGPGTRLTVL.

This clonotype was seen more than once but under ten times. CDR3 region: CSARAPTTDTQYF. DNA for the CDR3: TGCAGTGCTAGAGCCCCGACCACAGATACGCAGTATTTT. This chain connects TRBV20-1 to TRBJ2-3, with D uncertain. The CDR3 totals 13 residues. The V end was cut by 1 base, the J end by 2 bases, with 7 bases between. Germline CDR1 DFQATT, CDR2 SNEGSKA (reference sequence).

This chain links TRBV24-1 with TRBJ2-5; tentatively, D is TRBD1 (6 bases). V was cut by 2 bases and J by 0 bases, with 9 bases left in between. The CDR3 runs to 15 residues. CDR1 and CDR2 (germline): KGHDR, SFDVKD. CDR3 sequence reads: CATSDSDSNQETQYF. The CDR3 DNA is TGTGCCACCAGTGATTCGGACAGCAACCAAGAGACCCAGTACTTC.

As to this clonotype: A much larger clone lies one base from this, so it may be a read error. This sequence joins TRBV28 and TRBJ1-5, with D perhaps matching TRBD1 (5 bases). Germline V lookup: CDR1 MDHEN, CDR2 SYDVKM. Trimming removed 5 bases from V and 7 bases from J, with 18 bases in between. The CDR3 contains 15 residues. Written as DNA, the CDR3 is TGTGCCAGCAGTCCCACTGCAGCGTCAGGGCAGCCCCAGCATTTT. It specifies CASSPTAASGQPQHF.

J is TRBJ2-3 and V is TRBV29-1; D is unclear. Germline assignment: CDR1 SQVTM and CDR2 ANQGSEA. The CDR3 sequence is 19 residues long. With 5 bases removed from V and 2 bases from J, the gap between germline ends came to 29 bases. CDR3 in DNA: TGCAGCGTTCCTCGATCCTTCTCTAAGCGAGTAGTGCACACAGATACGCAGTATTTT. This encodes CSVPRSFSKRVVHTDTQYF.